This TCR beta chain derives from a study of T cell repertoires in cytomegalovirus infection. V was cut by 6 bases and J by 5 bases, with 14 bases left in between. This CDR3 spans 13 amino acids. Per germline, CDR1 SEHNR and CDR2 FQNEAQ (reference sequence). Study results and limitations: Individuals carrying CMV plus the relevant HLA were identified by cumulative frequency of public TCR beta families.

One entry per CDR3 protein results from TCRdb running MiXCR on the reads. The data hold roughly 920,000 distinct CDR3 sequences, with less than 40% observed a single time. In this sample, this clonotype turned up a few times. Its antigen remains unknown. The sequence came from a human donor in good health (CMV status not recorded). Some clones in this sample may be carry-over from other donors' samples. This specimen was cultured CD8+ T cells from PBMCs, taken from culture after CMV antigen stimulation. The V and J genes are TRBV7-9 and TRBJ2-7, with D possibly TRBD2 on 5 matching bases. CDR3 bases: TGTGCCAGCAGACCGGACTTTCTCAACGAGCAGTACTTC. Translation: CASRPDFLNEQYF.